Below, one T cell receptor beta chain is given with its context. Its target is not known. The CDR3 totals 15 residues. The V and J ends lost 0 bases and 3 bases, in that order; junction bases with no gene match: 4. The germline V gene has CDR1 LGHNA and CDR2 YSLEER. The data belong to a study of cytomegalovirus exposure and HLA in healthy donors. Whole-study results and caveats: In a later analysis, HLA-C alleles had the fewest associated TCRs, DRB1 alleles the most.

Use of 60 Vbeta and 13 Jbeta primers characterized the PCR. The protocol was immunoSEQ multiplex PCR, while the TCRdb copy is restricted to in-frame clones and leaves out a portion. The sample lists 95,000 to 150,000 clones, about 81% occurring once. The gene calls are TRBV4-3 and TRBJ1-2; TRBD1 matches 7 bases. This clonotype originated in a middle-aged man in good health and CMV-seronegative. The sequenced sample was PBMCs. For the CDR3, the DNA is TGCGCCAGCAGCCAAGAATTCGACAGGGACTATGGCTACACCTTC. Translated, it gives CASSQEFDRDYGYTF.